This TCR beta chain is from a study of OX40 agonist ivuxolimab in advanced cancers. Notes on the research overall: Ivuxolimab was an agonistic, fully human IgG2 monoclonal antibody directed against OX40 (CD134), a costimulatory receptor. Intravenous ivuxolimab was administered to patients every 2 weeks at six dose levels: 0.01, 0.1, 0.3, 1.5, 3 and 10 mg/kg. Among the roughly 54 dose-escalation patients, about 20 had hepatocellular carcinoma, roughly 15 melanoma, 9 renal cell carcinoma and 9 head and neck cancer. In the dose-escalation cohort, 82.7% of patients were male, and the mean age was 60 years with a range of about 20 to 79. Prior anti-PD-1, anti-PD-L1 or anti-CTLA-4 therapy was permitted, and checkpoint inhibitors had been received by more than 35% of dose-escalation patients. Partial responses occurred in three dose-escalation patients, of whom one had hepatocellular carcinoma and two had cutaneous melanoma. Peripheral TCRbeta sequencing aimed to test whether ivuxolimab altered TCR sequence diversity and caused clonal T-cell expansion. The paper covers the monotherapy dose-escalation part of the phase I ivuxolimab trial, which included N ≈ 50 patients. Summary of the overall study and its limitations: Antigen specificity was not determined for the clonally expanded peripheral T cells. Partial responders in the 0.1-3.0 mg/kg groups had among the lowest normalized peripheral clonal expansion, especially among CD8+ T cells. At doses from 0.1 to 3.0 mg/kg, clonal expansion was seen in both CD4+ and CD8+ blood T cells between baseline and week 6. Low levels of normalized T-cell clonal expansion were also shown by some nonresponding patients. After ivuxolimab, CD8+ T cells had more expanded clones than CD4+ T cells on average.

Deletion took 0 bases off V and 1 base off J, with a span of 8 bases between the germline ends. The germline V gene sets CDR1 to SGDLS and CDR2 to YYNGEE. The CDR3 numbers 15 residues from cysteine through phenylalanine. The sequence is cut down to CDR3 DNA, 45 bases in frame from base 1. The trial excluded patients who had a history of autoimmune disease or who were on systemic immunosuppression. Peripheral blood for TCR sequencing was drawn from every dose cohort at baseline, at cycle 4 day 1 and at cycle 7 day 1. Samples came from an open-label, multicenter, first-in-human phase I dose-escalation trial of ivuxolimab. Adults with locally advanced or metastatic head and neck squamous cell, hepatocellular, melanoma or renal cell carcinoma were enrolled in the trial. Before TCR sequencing, CD4+ and CD8+ T cells were separately sorted from peripheral blood. Genomic DNA was isolated from the sorted cells so that the TCRbeta CDR3 region could be sequenced. The immunoSEQ Assay was used for sequencing of TCRbeta CDR3 regions. In its TCRdb copy, this immuneACCESS table keeps in-frame sequences only and misses some clones. Where compared with another copy, unresolved V genes explain less than half of these, and the others have no known cause. Within this sample are 31,000 or so clones, with approximately 87% of them counted one time only. Roughly a third of the sample is taken by the ten largest.

For this clone: Its antigen specificity is not known. Base qualities are not provided; no much larger clone lies one nucleotide away.

The clonotype comes from an adult with an advanced solid tumor such as melanoma, head and neck, liver or kidney cancer. Sequenced material: CD4+ or CD8+ T cells sorted from blood, taken in a trial of the OX40 agonist ivuxolimab. The receptor chain draws on TRBV9 and TRBJ1-3; no confident D gene assignment can be made. Here is the DNA: TGTGCCAGCAGCGTAGAGGTGGGGTCTGGAAACACCATATATTTT. Protein translation: CASSVEVGSGNTIYF.